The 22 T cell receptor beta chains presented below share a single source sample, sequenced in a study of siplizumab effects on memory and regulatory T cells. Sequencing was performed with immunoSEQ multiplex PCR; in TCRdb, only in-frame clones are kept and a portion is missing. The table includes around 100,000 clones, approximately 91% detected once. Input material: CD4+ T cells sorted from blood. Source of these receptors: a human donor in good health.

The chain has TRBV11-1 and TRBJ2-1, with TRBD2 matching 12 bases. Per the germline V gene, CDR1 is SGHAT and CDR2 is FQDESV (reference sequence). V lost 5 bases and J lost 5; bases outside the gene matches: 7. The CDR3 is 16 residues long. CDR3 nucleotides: TGTGCCAGCAGCGTCAGGACTAGCGGGATTCACAATGAGCAGTTCTTC. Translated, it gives CASSVRTSGIHNEQFF.

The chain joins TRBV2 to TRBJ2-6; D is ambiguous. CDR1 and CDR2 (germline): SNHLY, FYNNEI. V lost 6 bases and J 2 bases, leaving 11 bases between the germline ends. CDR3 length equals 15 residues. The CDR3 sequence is CASRSGLTGANVLTF. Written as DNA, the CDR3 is TGTGCCAGCAGATCCGGGCTGACTGGGGCCAACGTCCTGACTTTC.

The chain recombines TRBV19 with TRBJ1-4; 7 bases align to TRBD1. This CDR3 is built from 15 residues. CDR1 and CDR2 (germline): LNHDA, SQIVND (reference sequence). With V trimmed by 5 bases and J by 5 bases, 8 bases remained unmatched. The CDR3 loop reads CASSPMDRPNEKLFF. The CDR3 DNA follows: TGTGCCAGTAGTCCCATGGACAGGCCCAATGAAAAACTGTTTTTT.

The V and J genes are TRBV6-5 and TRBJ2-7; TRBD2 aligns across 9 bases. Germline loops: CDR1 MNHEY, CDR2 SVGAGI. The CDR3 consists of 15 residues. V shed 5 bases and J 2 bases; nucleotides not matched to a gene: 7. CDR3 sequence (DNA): TGTGCCAGCAGTGCGAGGAGCGGGGGGACCTACGAGCAGTACTTC. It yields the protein CASSARSGGTYEQYF.

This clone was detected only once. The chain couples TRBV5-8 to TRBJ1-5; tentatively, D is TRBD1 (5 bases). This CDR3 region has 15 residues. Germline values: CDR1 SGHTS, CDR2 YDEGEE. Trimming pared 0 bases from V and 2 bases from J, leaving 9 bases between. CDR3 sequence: CASSLGLQGNQPQHF. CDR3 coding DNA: TGTGCCAGCAGCTTGGGCCTACAGGGCAATCAGCCCCAGCATTTT.

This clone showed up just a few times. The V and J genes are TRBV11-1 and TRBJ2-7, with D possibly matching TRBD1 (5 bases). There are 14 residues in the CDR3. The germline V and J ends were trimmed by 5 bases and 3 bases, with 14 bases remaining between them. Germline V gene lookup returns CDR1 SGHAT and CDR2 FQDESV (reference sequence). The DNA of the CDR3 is TGTGCCAGCAGCGTCGACCAGGGATACTACGAGCAGTACTTC. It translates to CASSVDQGYYEQYF.

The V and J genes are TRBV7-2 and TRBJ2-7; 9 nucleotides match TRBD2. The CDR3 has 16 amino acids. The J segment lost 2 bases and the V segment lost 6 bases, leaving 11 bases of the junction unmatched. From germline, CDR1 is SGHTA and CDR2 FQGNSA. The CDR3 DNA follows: TGTGCCAGCAGTCGAGGGGGTAGCGGGGGAGCCTACGAGCAGTACTTC. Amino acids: CASSRGGSGGAYEQYF.

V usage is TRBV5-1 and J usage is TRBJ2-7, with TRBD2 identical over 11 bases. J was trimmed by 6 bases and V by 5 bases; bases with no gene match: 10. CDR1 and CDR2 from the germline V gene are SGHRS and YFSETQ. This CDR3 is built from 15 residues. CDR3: CASRGQVAGGLEQYF. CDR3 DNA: TGCGCCAGCAGGGGCCAGGTAGCGGGGGGGCTCGAGCAGTACTTC.

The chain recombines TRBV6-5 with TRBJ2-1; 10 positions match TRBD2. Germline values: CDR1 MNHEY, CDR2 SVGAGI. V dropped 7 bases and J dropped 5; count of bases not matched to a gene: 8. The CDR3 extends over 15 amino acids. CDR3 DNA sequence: TGTGCCAGCATTCTAAGAGCGGGGGGGGACAATGAGCAGTTCTTC. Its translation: CASILRAGGDNEQFF.

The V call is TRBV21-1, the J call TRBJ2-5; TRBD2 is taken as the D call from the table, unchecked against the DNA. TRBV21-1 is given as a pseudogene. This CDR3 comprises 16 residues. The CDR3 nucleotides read TGTGCCAGCAGCAAAACCACTAGCTATTTAAAAGAGACCCAGTACTTC. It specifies CASSKTTSYLKETQYF.

CDR3 residues: CASSPTGYGNTIYF. The CDR3 DNA reads as TGTGCCAGCAGCCCAACGGGGTACGGAAACACCATATATTTT. This sequence joins TRBV28 and TRBJ1-3; D ambiguous. Per the germline V gene, CDR1 is MDHEN and CDR2 is SYDVKM. The CDR3 consists of 14 residues. V was pared by 6 bases and J by 4 bases, with 13 bases between.

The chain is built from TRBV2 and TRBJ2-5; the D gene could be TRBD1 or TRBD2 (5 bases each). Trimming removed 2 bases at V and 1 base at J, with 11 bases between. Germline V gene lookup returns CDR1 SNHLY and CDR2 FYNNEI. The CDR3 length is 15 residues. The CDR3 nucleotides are TGTGCCAGCAGTGAATCGGGACCGAGCCAAGAGACCCAGTACTTC. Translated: CASSESGPSQETQYF.

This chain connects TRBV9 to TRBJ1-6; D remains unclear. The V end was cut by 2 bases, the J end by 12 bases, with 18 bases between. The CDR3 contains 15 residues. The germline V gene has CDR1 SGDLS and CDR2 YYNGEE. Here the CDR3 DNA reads TGTGCCAGCAGCGTCGGGCCCTCATTACAAAGACCCCTCCACTTT. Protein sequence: CASSVGPSLQRPLHF.

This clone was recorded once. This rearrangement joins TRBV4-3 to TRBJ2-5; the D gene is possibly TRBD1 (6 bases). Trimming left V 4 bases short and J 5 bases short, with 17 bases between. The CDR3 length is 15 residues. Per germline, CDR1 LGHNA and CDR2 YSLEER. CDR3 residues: CASSRTSQGLETQYF. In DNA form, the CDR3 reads TGCGCCAGCAGCCGTACGTCACAGGGTTTGGAGACCCAGTACTTC.

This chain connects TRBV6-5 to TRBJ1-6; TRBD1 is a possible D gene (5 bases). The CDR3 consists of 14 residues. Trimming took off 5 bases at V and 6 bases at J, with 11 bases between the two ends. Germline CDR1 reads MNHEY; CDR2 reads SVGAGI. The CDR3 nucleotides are TGTGCCAGCAGTGGCGGGGGGGGTAATTCACCCCTCCACTTT. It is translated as CASSGGGGNSPLHF.

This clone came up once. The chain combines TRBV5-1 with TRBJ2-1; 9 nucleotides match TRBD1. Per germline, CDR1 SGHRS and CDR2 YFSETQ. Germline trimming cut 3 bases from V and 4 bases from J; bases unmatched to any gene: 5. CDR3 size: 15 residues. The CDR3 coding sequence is TGCGCCAGCAGCTACGACAGGGGGAATTACAATGAGCAGTTCTTC. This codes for CASSYDRGNYNEQFF.

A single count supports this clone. The CDR3 here is CASSYGRGDEKLFF. The CDR3 coding sequence is TGTGCCAGCAGTTACGGCAGGGGGGATGAAAAACTGTTTTTT. The chain recombines TRBV6-5 with TRBJ1-4, with 7 bases matching TRBD1. Germline-derived CDR1 and CDR2 are MNHEY and SVGAGI. Trimming at V came to 2 bases and at J to 6 bases, leaving 3 bases not matched to a gene. There are 14 residues in the CDR3.

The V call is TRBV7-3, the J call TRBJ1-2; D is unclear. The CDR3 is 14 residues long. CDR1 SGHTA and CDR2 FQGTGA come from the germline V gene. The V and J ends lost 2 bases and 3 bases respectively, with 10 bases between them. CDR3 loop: CASSLAPSDYGYTF. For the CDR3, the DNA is TGTGCCAGCAGCTTAGCCCCAAGTGACTATGGCTACACCTTC.

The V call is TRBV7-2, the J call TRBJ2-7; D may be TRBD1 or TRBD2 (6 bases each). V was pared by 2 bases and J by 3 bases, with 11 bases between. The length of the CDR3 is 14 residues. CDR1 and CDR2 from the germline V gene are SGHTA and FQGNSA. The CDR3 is CASSLSRDNYEQYF. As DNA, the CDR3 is TGTGCCAGCAGCTTATCGCGGGACAACTACGAGCAGTACTTC.

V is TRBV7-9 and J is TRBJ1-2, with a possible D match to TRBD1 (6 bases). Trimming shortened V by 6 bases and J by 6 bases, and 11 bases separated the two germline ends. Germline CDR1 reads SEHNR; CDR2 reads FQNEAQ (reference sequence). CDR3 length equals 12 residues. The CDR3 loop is CASSPQGDGYTF. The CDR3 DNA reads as TGTGCCAGCAGTCCACAGGGAGATGGCTACACCTTC.

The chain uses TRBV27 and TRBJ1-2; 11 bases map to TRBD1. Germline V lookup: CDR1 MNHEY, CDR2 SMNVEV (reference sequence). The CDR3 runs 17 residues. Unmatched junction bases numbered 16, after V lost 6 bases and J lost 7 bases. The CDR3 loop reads CASSNTNSGTGGGGYTF. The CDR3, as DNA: TGTGCCAGCAGCAATACAAATTCCGGGACAGGGGGTGGTGGCTACACCTTC.

CDR3 amino acids: CASKGVGPNNEQFF. The CDR3 DNA reads as TGCGCCAGCAAGGGGGTCGGACCCAACAATGAGCAGTTCTTC. This sequence joins TRBV10-2 and TRBJ2-1, with a tentative D call TRBD1 (6 bases). Germline V gene sequence: CDR1 WSHSY, CDR2 SAAADI. V lost 7 bases, J lost 5 bases, and 15 bases lay in between. The CDR3 length is 14 residues.